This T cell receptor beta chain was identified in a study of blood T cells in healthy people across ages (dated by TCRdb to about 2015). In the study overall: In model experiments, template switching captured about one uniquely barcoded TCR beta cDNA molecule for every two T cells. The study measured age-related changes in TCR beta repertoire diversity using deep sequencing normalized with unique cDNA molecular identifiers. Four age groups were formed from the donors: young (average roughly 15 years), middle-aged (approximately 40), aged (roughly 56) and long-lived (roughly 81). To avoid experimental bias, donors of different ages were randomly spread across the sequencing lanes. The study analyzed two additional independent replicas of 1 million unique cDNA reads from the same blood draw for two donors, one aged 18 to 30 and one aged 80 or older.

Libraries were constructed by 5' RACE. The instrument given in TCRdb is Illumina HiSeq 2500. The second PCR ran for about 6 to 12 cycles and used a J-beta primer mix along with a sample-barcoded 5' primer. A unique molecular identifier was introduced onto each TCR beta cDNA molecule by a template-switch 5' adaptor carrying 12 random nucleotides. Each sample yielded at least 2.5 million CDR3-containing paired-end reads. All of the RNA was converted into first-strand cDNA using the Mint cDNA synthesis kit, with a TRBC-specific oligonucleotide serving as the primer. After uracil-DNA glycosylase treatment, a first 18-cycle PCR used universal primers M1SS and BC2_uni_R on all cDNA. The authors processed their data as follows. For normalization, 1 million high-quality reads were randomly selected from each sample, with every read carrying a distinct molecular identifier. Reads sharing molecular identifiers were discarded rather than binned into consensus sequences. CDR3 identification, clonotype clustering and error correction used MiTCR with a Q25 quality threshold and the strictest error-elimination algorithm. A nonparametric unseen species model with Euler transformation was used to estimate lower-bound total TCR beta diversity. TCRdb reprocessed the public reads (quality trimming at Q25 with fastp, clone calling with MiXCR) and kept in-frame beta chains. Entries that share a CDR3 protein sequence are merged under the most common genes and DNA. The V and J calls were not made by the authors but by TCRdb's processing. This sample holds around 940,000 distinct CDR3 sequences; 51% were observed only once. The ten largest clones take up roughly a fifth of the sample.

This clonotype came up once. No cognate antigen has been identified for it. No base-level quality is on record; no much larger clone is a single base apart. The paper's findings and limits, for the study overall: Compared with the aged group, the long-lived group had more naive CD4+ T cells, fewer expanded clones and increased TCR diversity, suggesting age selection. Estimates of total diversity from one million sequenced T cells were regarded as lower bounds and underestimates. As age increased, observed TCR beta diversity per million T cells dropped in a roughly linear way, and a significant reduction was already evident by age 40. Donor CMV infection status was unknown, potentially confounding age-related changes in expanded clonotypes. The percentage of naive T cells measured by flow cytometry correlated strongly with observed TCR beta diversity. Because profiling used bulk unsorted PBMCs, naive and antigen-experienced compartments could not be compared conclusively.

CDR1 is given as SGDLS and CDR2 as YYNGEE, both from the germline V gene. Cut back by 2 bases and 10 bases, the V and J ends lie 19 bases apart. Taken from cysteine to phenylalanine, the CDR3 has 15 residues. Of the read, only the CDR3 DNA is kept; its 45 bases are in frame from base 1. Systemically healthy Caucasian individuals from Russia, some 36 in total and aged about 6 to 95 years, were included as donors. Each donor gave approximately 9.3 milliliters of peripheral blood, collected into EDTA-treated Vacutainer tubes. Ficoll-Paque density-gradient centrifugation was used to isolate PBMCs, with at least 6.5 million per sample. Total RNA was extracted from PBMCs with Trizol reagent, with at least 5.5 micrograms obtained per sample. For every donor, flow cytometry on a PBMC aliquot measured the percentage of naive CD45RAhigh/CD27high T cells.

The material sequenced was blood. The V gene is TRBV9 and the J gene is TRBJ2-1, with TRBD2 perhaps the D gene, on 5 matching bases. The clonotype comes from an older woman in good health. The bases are TGTGCCAGCAGCGTCAGTGGGAGTTTGTTGTTGGAGCAGTTCTTC. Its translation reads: CASSVSGSLLLEQFF.